This T cell receptor beta chain was sequenced in a study of cytomegalovirus exposure and HLA in healthy donors. Study findings and constraints: Rarity held for most TCR sequences, but there were some public TCRs that occurred in many donors. When presence/absence was analysed, sequencing depth was taken to be roughly uniform across donors. In most subjects, TCR beta sequences reportedly gave accurate predictions of HLA-A and HLA-B alleles. A later analysis reported that several of the most significant clusters appeared to be linked to common viral pathogens, among them Epstein-Barr virus.

In the PCR, 60 Vbeta and 13 Jbeta primers were used. Repertoires were generated with immunoSEQ multiplex PCR, while TCRdb's copy carries only in-frame clones and drops some. The repertoire holds about 170,000 clones, with 80% to 90% as singletons. Comments on this clone: Its antigen is unidentified.

V lost 4 bases to trimming and J lost 4 bases; unmatched junction nucleotides: 9. In germline, CDR1 is SGHRS, CDR2 YFSETQ. This CDR3 has 15 amino acids. The chain employs TRBV5-1 and TRBJ2-7; 9 bases are shared with TRBD1. Input material: PBMCs. This TCR was sampled from a male donor in good health and CMV-seronegative. The CDR3 is CASSPPGGTGYEQYF. As DNA, the CDR3 is TGCGCCAGCAGCCCCCCTGGGGGGACAGGGTACGAGCAGTACTTC.